The 17 T cell receptor beta chains below come from one sample, sequenced in a study of shared clonotypes between healthy human individuals. Measured with immunoSEQ multiplex PCR; TCRdb has only the in-frame clones, and not every one. This repertoire shows around 720,000 clones, less than 80% found once; its top ten account for around 2%. Material: memory CD4+ T cells sorted from blood. The sample's subset: CD45RA-negative fraction. These receptors originate from a woman in her thirties in good health.

V and J are TRBV9 and TRBJ1-4; the D gene is possibly TRBD1 (5 bases). The CDR3 runs to 14 residues. Germline V lookup: CDR1 SGDLS, CDR2 YYNGEE. Trimming shortened V by 0 bases and J by 3 bases, and 6 bases separated the two germline ends. The CDR3 here is CASSVGGANEKLFF. The CDR3 DNA follows: TGTGCCAGCAGCGTAGGAGGGGCTAATGAAAAACTGTTTTTT.

This chain links TRBV5-1 with TRBJ2-5; 15 bases are shared with TRBD2. Germline V gene sequence: CDR1 SGHRS, CDR2 YFSETQ. This CDR3 is built from 16 residues. V lost 4 bases, J lost 6 bases, and 7 bases stayed unmatched. CDR3 sequence (DNA): TGCGCCAGCAGCACGGGACTAGCGGGAGGTAGAAAGACCCAGTACTTC. Its translation is CASSTGLAGGRKTQYF.

This chain links TRBV11-3 with TRBJ1-1; D may be TRBD1 (6 bases). Between the trimmed V and J ends, which lost 4 bases and 7 bases, there was a span of 13 bases. The CDR3 spans 13 residues. Germline CDR1 SGHNT, CDR2 YENEEA. CDR3 nucleotide sequence: TGTGCCAGCAGCTCACGACAGGAAAGTGAAGCTTTCTTT. Residues: CASSSRQESEAFF.

The chain uses TRBV11-2 and TRBJ1-6, with TRBD1 matching over 7 bases. This CDR3 spans 14 amino acids. Trimming took 6 bases from V and 9 from J; bases not matched to a gene: 8. Germline CDR1 reads SGHAT; CDR2 reads FQNNGV. Here the CDR3 DNA reads TGTGCCAGCAGTTCTCGACAGGGTGCTTCACCCCTCCACTTT. Amino acids: CASSSRQGASPLHF.

This clone has a handful of counts. The chain carries TRBV7-9 and TRBJ2-7; TRBD1 matches 7 bases. Germline lookup yields CDR1 SEHNR and CDR2 FQNEAQ (reference sequence). Losses at the gene ends were 7 bases for V and 1 base for J; bases not matched to a gene: 13. CDR3 length equals 16 residues. CDR3 sequence: CASNQFDRVGSYEQYF. Written as DNA, the CDR3 is TGTGCCAGCAACCAATTTGACAGGGTGGGTTCCTACGAGCAGTACTTC.

This clone appeared once. The CDR3 sequence: CASSLGQGFNEQFF. In nucleotides, the CDR3 is TGTGCCAGCAGCTTGGGACAGGGGTTCAATGAGCAGTTCTTC. V and J are TRBV11-1 and TRBJ2-1; 10 bases agree with TRBD1. The V and J ends lost 3 bases and 6 bases, in that order; junction bases with no gene match: 2. The CDR3 has 14 residues. From germline, CDR1 is SGHAT and CDR2 FQDESV (reference sequence).

The genes are TRBV6-8 and TRBJ1-4; D unresolved. There are 14 residues in the CDR3. Germline assignment: CDR1 MNHGY and CDR2 SAAAGT. The ends were cut back, 7 bases at V and 0 bases at J, with 9 bases in the middle. CDR3 residues: CASTHYATNEKLFF. Here the CDR3 DNA reads TGTGCCAGCACCCATTACGCAACTAATGAAAAACTGTTTTTT.

V is TRBV28 and J is TRBJ2-7; 8 bases map to TRBD2. Germline trimming cut 4 bases from V and 4 bases from J; bases unmatched to any gene: 15. There are 17 residues in the CDR3. Germline V gene sequence: CDR1 MDHEN, CDR2 SYDVKM. In DNA form, the CDR3 reads TGTGCCAGCAGTTCACCCACCCTAGGGGCGGGAGGATACGAGCAGTACTTC. Its protein is CASSSPTLGAGGYEQYF.

The chain uses TRBV6-4 and TRBJ2-7, with D unclear. The CDR3 length is 13 residues. With 6 bases removed from V and 3 bases from J, the gap between germline ends came to 12 bases. Germline CDR1 reads MRHNA; CDR2 reads SNTAGT. In DNA, the CDR3 is TGTGCCAGCAGCCTTATGGACGGCTACGAGCAGTACTTC. Residues: CASSLMDGYEQYF.

The chain uses TRBV7-9 and TRBJ2-7; 13 bases line up with TRBD2. Per germline, CDR1 SEHNR and CDR2 FQNEAQ (reference sequence). The CDR3 has 16 amino acids. J was trimmed by 6 bases and V by 5 bases; bases with no gene match: 10. The CDR3 DNA reads as TGTGCCAGCAGCCAAGGACTAGCGGGAGCGTCGTCCGAGCAGTACTTC. It encodes CASSQGLAGASSEQYF.

V usage is TRBV5-1 and J usage is TRBJ2-2; 9 positions match TRBD2. The germline gives CDR1 SGHRS, CDR2 YFSETQ. V gave up 2 bases and J gave up 7 bases; unmatched junction bases: 9. The CDR3 covers 16 residues. The CDR3 sequence: CASSLISSGTDGELFF. The DNA of the CDR3 is TGCGCCAGCAGCTTAATCTCTAGCGGGACTGACGGGGAGCTGTTTTTT. Based on the CDR3 plus reference TRBV5-1 and TRBJ2-2, the full variable domain is KAGVTQTPRYLIKTRGQQVTLSCSPISGHRSVSWYQQTPGQGLQFLFEYFSETQRNKGNFPGRFSGRQFSNSRSEMNVSTLELGDSALYLCASSLISSGTDGELFFGEGSRLTVL.

The rearrangement links TRBV5-1 to TRBJ2-1, with 10 positions matching TRBD2. The V gene end was trimmed by 2 bases and the J gene end by 8 bases; junction bases not matched to a gene: 7. Germline CDR1 SGHRS, CDR2 YFSETQ. This CDR3 is 15 amino acids long. The CDR3 loop is CASSFLAGVGDEQFF. As DNA, the CDR3 is TGCGCCAGCAGCTTCCTAGCGGGAGTCGGCGATGAGCAGTTCTTC.

The chain couples TRBV28 to TRBJ2-1, with D possibly being TRBD1 (5 bases). The CDR3 is 15 amino acids. V was pared by 10 bases and J by 5 bases, with 21 bases between. In germline, CDR1 is MDHEN, CDR2 SYDVKM. CDR3 nucleotide sequence: TGTGCCACTCAACGACAGATTCATGTAGACAATGAGCAGTTCTTC. This sequence encodes CATQRQIHVDNEQFF.

This clone was seen once. The CDR3 loop is CASSSPIGGSYNSPLHF. The CDR3 region has the DNA TGTGCCAGCAGTTCGCCGATAGGTGGATCCTATAATTCACCCCTCCACTTT. V and J are TRBV28 and TRBJ1-6, with D unclear. V lost 4 bases to trimming and J lost 1 base, with 14 bases between them. The germline V gene has CDR1 MDHEN and CDR2 SYDVKM. The CDR3 is made up of 17 amino acids.

In its sample, this clone was seen once. The chain recombines TRBV10-1 with TRBJ2-7; the match to TRBD2 covers 11 bases. The V segment lost 4 bases and the J segment 3 bases; nucleotides outside the gene matches: 5. CDR1 and CDR2 (germline): WNHNN, SYGVQD (reference sequence). CDR3 length: 15 residues. CDR3 protein: CASSVTSGSDYEQYF. The CDR3 bases are TGCGCCAGCAGTGTTACTAGCGGGAGTGACTACGAGCAGTACTTC.

This rearrangement joins TRBV2 to TRBJ1-4; tentative D call: TRBD1 (5 bases). CDR1 and CDR2 from the germline V gene are SNHLY and FYNNEI. This CDR3 spans 14 amino acids. Between the trimmed V and J ends, which lost 7 bases and 8 bases, there was a span of 17 bases. CDR3: CASNRDPVGEKLFF. CDR3 in DNA: TGTGCCAGCAACCGGGACCCGGTGGGCGAAAAACTGTTTTTT. The full variable domain, rest sourced from reference TRBV2 and TRBJ1-4, is EPEVTQTPSHQVTQMGQEVILRCVPISNHLYFYWYRQILGQKVEFLVSFYNNEISEKSEIFDDQFSVERPDGSNFTLKIRSTKLEDSAMYFCASNRDPVGEKLFFGSGTQLSVL.

J is TRBJ1-2 and V is TRBV18; no reliable D call. Germline V lookup: CDR1 KGHSH, CDR2 LQKENI. The CDR3 loop spans 15 amino acids. V was pared by 3 bases and J by 3 bases, with 14 bases between. The CDR3 loop reads CASSPGRSLDYGYTF. The DNA of the CDR3 is TGTGCCAGCTCACCTGGGCGGTCCCTAGACTATGGCTACACCTTC. Together with reference TRBV18 and TRBJ1-2, the CDR3 gives the full variable domain: NAGVMQNPRHLVRRRGQEARLRCSPMKGHSHVYWYRQLPEEGLKFMVYLQKENIIDESGMPKERFSAEFPKEGPSILRIQQVVRGDSAAYFCASSPGRSLDYGYTFGSGTRLTVV.